This T cell receptor beta chain came from a study of blood T cell repertoires in COVID-19. The overall study: Sites across the United States, Italy and Spain contributed samples from acute and convalescent COVID-19. T cells, B-cell-depleted T cells, or PBMCs supplied cDNA or gDNA.

As processed by the authors: Researchers report that nucleated cell counts were estimated from reference gene primer amplification. Profiled with immunoSEQ multiplex PCR; TCRdb holds only in-frame clones, not every one. V and J calls and clone size are given by that table; D and trimming were obtained from the DNA. The table has 80,000 to 100,000 clones, roughly nine tenths seen once; the top ten hold 10%. Germline V lookup: CDR1 MGHRA, CDR2 YSYEKL. Between the trimmed V and J ends, which lost 1 base and 2 bases, there was a span of 9 bases. The CDR3 runs to 15 residues. The sequence derives from a man in his fifties with acute or convalescent COVID-19. The genes are TRBV4-1 and TRBJ1-5; D is possibly TRBD1 (5 bases). What was sequenced was peripheral blood. CDR3 DNA sequence: TGCGCCAGCAGCCAAGGGACATTGGGCAATCAGCCCCAGCATTTT. Its protein product is CASSQGTLGNQPQHF.